A single sample gave rise to the 29 T cell receptor beta chains below, sequenced in a study of regulatory and conventional T cells in RAG deficiency. TCRdb's table, derived via immunoSEQ multiplex PCR, lists solely in-frame clones and lacks some. Of about 9,000 clones listed, 65% to 85% are singletons. These data also formed part of another study, on regulatory T cells. As reported in that work: Amplification used 52 TRBV primers and 13 TRBJ primers.

Specimen: CD8+ T cells sorted from blood. All receptors derive from a human donor in good health.

This chain joins TRBV7-9 and TRBJ1-1; 12 nucleotides match TRBD1. Per the germline V gene, CDR1 is SEHNR and CDR2 is FQNEAQ (reference sequence). V dropped 6 bases and J dropped 5; count of bases not matched to a gene: 10. This CDR3 is 16 amino acids long. Here the CDR3 DNA reads TGTGCCAGCAGTCTTACGGGACAGGGGGCCGGGACTGAAGCTTTCTTT. Its translation is CASSLTGQGAGTEAFF.

V is TRBV19 and J is TRBJ2-1; no reliable D call. V shed 10 bases and J shed 3 bases, with 19 bases lying between them. CDR3 size: 15 residues. Germline assignment: CDR1 LNHDA and CDR2 SQIVND (reference sequence). The DNA for the CDR3 is TGTGCCACCTCGGTGCCGGCCTCCCGCTACAATGAGCAGTTCTTC. Encoded protein: CATSVPASRYNEQFF.

This chain joins TRBV27 and TRBJ1-5; 10 bases match TRBD1. Germline CDR1 and CDR2: MNHEY and SMNVEV (reference sequence). The CDR3 sequence is 15 residues long. With 5 bases clipped from V and 5 bases from J, the junction kept 6 bases outside the gene matches. The CDR3 bases are TGTGCCAGCAGTCACCGACAGGGGGCATATCAGCCCCAGCATTTT. Its translation: CASSHRQGAYQPQHF.

This clone was counted only a few times. The rearrangement links TRBV9 to TRBJ1-3, with a tentative D call TRBD1 (6 bases). Germline CDR1 SGDLS, CDR2 YYNGEE. Trimming took 4 bases from V and 4 from J, leaving 18 bases between them. This CDR3 contains 16 residues. This chain's CDR3 is CASSPEGGATGNTIYF. The CDR3 DNA sequence: TGTGCCAGCAGCCCCGAGGGGGGGGCGACGGGAAACACCATATATTTT.

The J gene is TRBJ2-5, the V gene TRBV15; 9 bases match TRBD1. Looked up from germline, CDR1 is LNHNV and CDR2 is YYDKDF (reference sequence). The ends lost 5 bases at V and 2 bases at J; junction bases unmatched: 6. This CDR3 spans 15 amino acids. CDR3 coding DNA: TGTGCCACCAGCTACCGGGACAGGGATCAAGAGACCCAGTACTTC. The encoded protein is CATSYRDRDQETQYF.

The J gene is TRBJ2-7, the V gene TRBV11-2, with 9 bases that match TRBD2. V was pared by 1 base and J by 6 bases, with 7 bases of the junction left unmatched. The CDR3 is 15 amino acids. Looked up from germline, CDR1 is SGHAT and CDR2 is FQNNGV. CDR3 nucleotides: TGTGCCAGCAGCTTAGGGAGCGGGGGGCCACGCGAGCAGTACTTC. Translating it yields CASSLGSGGPREQYF.

This rearrangement joins TRBV14 to TRBJ2-3, with a tentative D call TRBD1 (6 bases). The V gene's germline CDR1 is SGHDN and CDR2 FVKESK. V lost 4 bases and J lost 6, with 20 bases in between. CDR3 length: 16 residues. DNA for the CDR3: TGTGCCAGCAGCCGCCTATTACAGGGCCCCGAGGATACGCAGTATTTT. Protein sequence: CASSRLLQGPEDTQYF. Complete variable domain (other parts from reference TRBV14 and TRBJ2-3): EAGVTQFPSHSVIEKGQTVTLRCDPISGHDNLYWYRRVMGKEIKFLLHFVKESKQDESGMPNNRFLAERTGGTYSTLKVQPAELEDSGVYFCASSRLLQGPEDTQYFGPGTRLTVL.

The chain couples TRBV13 to TRBJ2-3; a weak D match, TRBD1 (6 bases). Germline CDR1 PRHDT, CDR2 FYEKMQ (reference sequence). Trimming took off 5 bases at V and 4 bases at J, with 13 bases between the two ends. CDR3 size: 14 residues. CDR3 protein: CASSTDTGPDTQYF. Written as DNA, the CDR3 is TGTGCCAGCAGCACGGATACAGGGCCAGATACGCAGTATTTT.

This rearrangement joins TRBV30 to TRBJ1-1; D remains unclear. The CDR3 sequence is 14 residues long. The germline gives CDR1 GTSNPN, CDR2 SVGIG (reference sequence). Between the trimmed V and J ends, which lost 4 bases and 0 bases, there was a span of 12 bases. CDR3 loop: CAWTEVTLNTEAFF. CDR3 DNA sequence: TGTGCCTGGACTGAAGTCACCTTGAACACTGAAGCTTTCTTT.

The J gene is TRBJ2-7, the V gene TRBV2; D gene uncertain. Trimming took off 2 bases at V and 2 bases at J, with 13 bases between the two ends. From germline, CDR1 is SNHLY and CDR2 FYNNEI. The CDR3 spans 15 residues. The CDR3, as DNA: TGTGCCAGCAGTGAATCGTCAGCGCCGACCTACGAGCAGTACTTC. It is translated as CASSESSAPTYEQYF.

V is TRBV9 and J is TRBJ2-2, with 8 bases matching TRBD1. Germline V gene lookup returns CDR1 SGDLS and CDR2 YYNGEE. The V segment lost 7 bases and the J segment 3 bases; nucleotides outside the gene matches: 5. The CDR3 length is 14 residues. The chain's CDR3 is CASGYRGDTGELFF. In nucleotides, the CDR3 is TGTGCCAGCGGATACAGGGGGGACACCGGGGAGCTGTTTTTT.

The chain combines TRBV7-6 with TRBJ2-1; TRBD1 matches 7 bases. The germline CDR1 and CDR2 sequences are SGHVS and FNYEAQ. J lost 4 bases, V lost 1 base, and 4 bases had no gene match. The CDR3 loop spans 15 amino acids. CDR3 DNA sequence: TGTGCCAGCAGCTTAGAGGTGACAGGGTACAATGAGCAGTTCTTC. This encodes CASSLEVTGYNEQFF.

The V call is TRBV11-2, the J call TRBJ2-1; 11 bases are a match to TRBD2. Trimming removed 6 bases from V and 4 bases from J; junction bases left unmatched: 5. Germline CDR1 is SGHAT and CDR2 is FQNNGV. The CDR3 loop spans 15 amino acids. CDR3 in amino acids: CASRSLAGGYNEQFF. The CDR3 nucleotides read TGTGCCAGCAGAAGCCTAGCGGGGGGATACAATGAGCAGTTCTTC.

The J gene is TRBJ2-7, the V gene TRBV30; no definite D call. The CDR3 is 13 amino acids. Deletions cut 0 bases from V and 2 bases from J, with 8 bases between. Germline V gives CDR1 GTSNPN, CDR2 SVGIG (reference sequence). The CDR3 region has the DNA TGTGCCTGGAGTGTGGGTGGACCCTACGAGCAGTACTTC. It yields the protein CAWSVGGPYEQYF.

The gene calls are TRBV2 and TRBJ2-1; a possible D gene is TRBD2 (6 bases). The V and J ends lost 3 bases and 4 bases respectively, with 13 bases between them. This CDR3 comprises 15 residues. From germline, CDR1 is SNHLY and CDR2 FYNNEI. CDR3 loop: CASSEPLAPYNEQFF. CDR3 DNA: TGTGCCAGCAGTGAGCCTCTAGCGCCATACAATGAGCAGTTCTTC.

J is TRBJ2-6 and V is TRBV7-9; 10 bases agree with TRBD1. Germline loops: CDR1 SEHNR, CDR2 FQNEAQ (reference sequence). The CDR3 covers 15 residues. With 8 bases clipped from V and 4 bases from J, the junction kept 5 bases outside the gene matches. CDR3 loop: CASPGQGSGANVLTF. The CDR3 nucleotides read TGTGCCAGCCCGGGACAGGGGTCGGGGGCCAACGTCCTGACTTTC.

As DNA, the CDR3 is TGCGCCAGCAGCCAAGCGACAGGGACCTACGAGCAGTACTTC. Amino acids: CASSQATGTYEQYF. This chain links TRBV4-1 with TRBJ2-5; TRBD1 agrees at 7 bases. The assigned J gene may be wrong: the sequence end matches TRBJ2-7 better. The CDR3 consists of 14 residues. CDR1 MGHRA and CDR2 YSYEKL come from the germline V gene.

The chain joins TRBV7-9 to TRBJ2-7; D is ambiguous. Trimming stripped 2 bases from V and 5 bases from J, with 10 bases between. Germline V lookup: CDR1 SEHNR, CDR2 FQNEAQ (reference sequence). This CDR3 region has 13 residues. The CDR3 region is CASSLPPHDEQYF. CDR3 in DNA: TGTGCCAGCAGCTTACCCCCGCACGACGAGCAGTACTTC. The full variable domain, in which reference TRBV7-9 and TRBJ2-7 provide the parts outside the CDR3, is DTGVSQNPRHKITKRGQNVTFRCDPISEHNRLYWYRQTLGQGPEFLTYFQNEAQLEKSRLLSDRFSAERPKGSFSTLEIQRTEQGDSAMYLCASSLPPHDEQYFGPGTRLTVT.

The rearrangement joins TRBV19 to TRBJ2-5; 9 bases map to TRBD1. The CDR3 is made up of 16 amino acids. After removal of 6 bases from V and 5 bases from J, the junction contained 13 bases not matched to a gene. The germline V gene encodes CDR1 LNHDA and CDR2 SQIVND (reference sequence). CDR3 loop: CASSPSGTGFGETQYF. As DNA, the CDR3 is TGTGCCAGTAGCCCTTCCGGGACAGGGTTTGGCGAGACCCAGTACTTC.

This clone showed up just once. The chain couples TRBV7-9 to TRBJ2-3; 11 nucleotides match TRBD1. With 1 base clipped from V and 3 bases from J, the junction kept 9 bases outside the gene matches. Germline V gene lookup returns CDR1 SEHNR and CDR2 FQNEAQ (reference sequence). This CDR3 spans 18 amino acids. The CDR3 sequence: CASSLEFGGQGVTDTQYF. As DNA, the CDR3 is TGTGCCAGCAGCTTAGAGTTTGGGGGACAGGGGGTGACAGATACGCAGTATTTT.

CDR3 loop: CASSSAGTSYEQYF. Written as DNA, the CDR3 is TGTGCCAGCAGTTCCGCCGGGACTAGCTACGAGCAGTACTTC. The chain uses TRBV27 and TRBJ2-7, with TRBD2 identical over 8 bases. The trim removed 4 bases at V and 3 bases at J, leaving 5 bases unmatched. The CDR3 has 14 residues. Germline CDR1 reads MNHEY; CDR2 reads SMNVEV (reference sequence).

The genes are TRBV30 and TRBJ2-2; 8 bases fit TRBD2. CDR3 length: 13 amino acids. Germline lookup yields CDR1 GTSNPN and CDR2 SVGIG (reference sequence). J gave up 4 bases and V 3 bases, and 1 base lay outside the gene matches. The CDR3: CAWSGGATGELFF. CDR3 nucleotides: TGTGCCTGGAGCGGGGGGGCCACCGGGGAGCTGTTTTTT. Variable domain in full (rest from reference TRBV30 and TRBJ2-2): SQTIHQWPATLVQPVGSPLSLECTVEGTSNPNLYWYRQAAGRGLQLLFYSVGIGQISSEVPQNLSASRPQDRQFILSSKKLLLSDSGFYLCAWSGGATGELFFGEGSRLTVL.

The genes are TRBV5-6 and TRBJ1-1, with D perhaps matching TRBD1 (6 bases). The CDR3 is 11 amino acids. V was trimmed by 7 bases and J by 12 bases, leaving 16 bases between them. Per germline, CDR1 SGHDT and CDR2 YYEEEE. CDR3 protein: CASHGQFETFF. The CDR3 DNA reads TGTGCCAGCCATGGACAGTTCGAGACTTTCTTT. The whole variable domain, remainder taken from reference TRBV5-6 and TRBJ1-1, is DAGVTQSPTHLIKTRGQQVTLRCSPKSGHDTVSWYQQALGQGPQFIFQYYEEEERQRGNFPDRFSGHQFPNYSSELNVNALLLGDSALYLCASHGQFETFFGQGTRLTVV.

This chain connects TRBV19 to TRBJ2-3, with D possibly being TRBD1 (6 bases). This CDR3 region has 13 residues. Trimming pared 8 bases from V and 2 bases from J, leaving 11 bases between. The germline V gene has CDR1 LNHDA and CDR2 SQIVND (reference sequence). CDR3 loop: CASSGENTDTQYF. The CDR3 nucleotides are TGTGCCAGTTCAGGGGAGAACACAGATACGCAGTATTTT. Combining the CDR3 with reference TRBV19 and TRBJ2-3 gives the whole variable domain DGGITQSPKYLFRKEGQNVTLSCEQNLNHDAMYWYRQDPGQGLRLIYYSQIVNDFQKGDIAEGYSVSREKKESFPLTVTSAQKNPTAFYLCASSGENTDTQYFGPGTRLTVL.

The rearrangement links TRBV9 to TRBJ2-3; TRBD1 matches at 10 bases. Germline V gene data show CDR1 as SGDLS and CDR2 as YYNGEE. The CDR3 has 14 residues. Losses at the gene ends were 4 bases for V and 4 bases for J; bases not matched to a gene: 3. The CDR3 DNA reads TGTGCCAGCAGCCGGACAGGGGGGCCAGATACGCAGTATTTT. As protein: CASSRTGGPDTQYF.

Comment on this clone: The same CDR3 arises from other DNA sequences in this sample as well. The V gene is TRBV30, the J gene TRBJ1-1, with unresolved D. Per the germline V gene, CDR1 is GTSNPN and CDR2 is SVGIG (reference sequence). The CDR3 has 12 amino acids. Trimming took 4 bases from V and 0 from J, leaving 6 bases between them. The CDR3 nucleotides read TGTGCCTGGACGGGCCTGAACACTGAAGCTTTCTTT. Translation: CAWTGLNTEAFF.

J is TRBJ2-3 and V is TRBV13; 7 nucleotides line up with TRBD2. The CDR3 is 19 residues long. J gave up 2 bases and V 3 bases, and 17 bases lay outside the gene matches. CDR1 is PRHDT, CDR2 FYEKMQ, per germline (reference sequence). CDR3 sequence: CASSLGPGVSGVTTDTQYF. The CDR3 DNA sequence: TGTGCCAGCAGCTTGGGCCCGGGGGTAAGCGGGGTAACCACAGATACGCAGTATTTT.

V is TRBV27 and J is TRBJ1-1; tentatively, D is TRBD1 (5 bases). Germline V lookup: CDR1 MNHEY, CDR2 SMNVEV (reference sequence). The ends were cut back, 1 base at V and 7 bases at J, with 13 bases in the middle. This CDR3 has 14 amino acids. The CDR3 DNA sequence: TGTGCCAGCAGTTTATATTGGGGCGCGGGTGAAGCTTTCTTT. Its translation: CASSLYWGAGEAFF.

This chain joins TRBV2 and TRBJ2-3, with D possibly matching TRBD1 (5 bases). Trimming shortened V by 3 bases and J by 6 bases, and 13 bases separated the two germline ends. The CDR3 length is 14 residues. Germline V gives CDR1 SNHLY, CDR2 FYNNEI. The CDR3 is CASSEGPTRDTQYF. CDR3 bases: TGTGCCAGCAGTGAGGGGCCGACCAGGGATACGCAGTATTTT.